This T cell receptor beta chain was identified in a study of blood T cell repertoires in COVID-19. Across the whole study: Spain, Italy and the United States supplied samples that represented acute and convalescent COVID-19. Sources were T cells, B-cell-depleted T cells, or PBMCs; the material itself was cDNA or gDNA.

In assigning cohorts, the study relied on participant-reported clinical history. Germline CDR1 reads MNHEY; CDR2 reads SVGAGI. CDR3 size: 15 residues. J lost 2 bases, V lost 6 bases, and 9 bases had no gene match. The repertoire was sequenced with immunoSEQ multiplex PCR; TCRdb's copy has only in-frame clones and lacks some. The repertoire holds some 200,000 clones, with just over 85% as singletons. The sample consisted of PBMCs or T cells enriched from blood (not recorded which). The chain has TRBV6-5 and TRBJ1-2, with 7 nucleotides matching TRBD1. This receptor was identified in a woman aged 35 to 49 with acute COVID-19. This CDR3 is CASSPPGQTNYGYTF. The CDR3 DNA is TGTGCCAGCAGCCCCCCGGGACAGACGAACTATGGCTACACCTTC.